What follows is one T cell receptor beta chain and its context. PCR employed 60 Vbeta and 13 Jbeta primers. The table came from immunoSEQ multiplex PCR; TCRdb's copy has only in-frame clones and leaves some out. With about 120,000 clones in the sample, the ten largest clones hold 3.7%. CDR1 is SGHRS and CDR2 is YFSETQ in the germline V gene. This CDR3 has 15 amino acids. V lost 4 bases and J lost 6; bases outside the gene matches: 5. The data were obtained in a study of cytomegalovirus exposure and HLA in healthy donors. The overall study: Early released data had about 85 million unique TCRs, all coming from HLA-typed donors.

The clonotype was recovered from a man between 25 and 39 years old in good health and CMV-seronegative. V is TRBV5-1 and J is TRBJ2-1, with 12 positions matching TRBD2. The sample was PBMCs. As DNA, the CDR3 is TGCGCCAGCAGCGTGACTAGCGGGGGAATCAATGAGCAGTTCTTC. Its translation is CASSVTSGGINEQFF. The variable domain in full, completed from reference TRBV5-1 and TRBJ2-1, reads KAGVTQTPRYLIKTRGQQVTLSCSPISGHRSVSWYQQTPGQGLQFLFEYFSETQRNKGNFPGRFSGRQFSNSRSEMNVSTLELGDSALYLCASSVTSGGINEQFFGPGTRLTVL.